The text below deals with one T cell receptor beta chain. V was clipped by 5 bases and J by 5 bases, with 16 bases between them. This CDR3 is 15 amino acids long. Per germline, CDR1 LNHDA and CDR2 SQIVND (reference sequence). MiXCR was run by TCRdb on the RT-PCR reads, yielding one entry per CDR3 protein. The sample holds 200,000 to 250,000 distinct CDR3 sequences, 38% seen once. The data belong to a study of patients and donors after allogeneic stem cell transplantation. The sequence came from a human donor who was either an allogeneic HSCT recipient or a stem cell or donor lymphocyte infusion donor (not recorded which). It is not recorded whose cells these are; they may come from a transplant donor. V and J are TRBV19 and TRBJ1-5; D possibly corresponds to TRBD1 (6 bases). The material sequenced was blood, either unsorted or a sorted T cell fraction (not recorded which). CDR3: CASSPRAQGYQPQHF. CDR3 nucleotide sequence: TGTGCCAGTAGTCCTAGGGCACAGGGCTATCAGCCCCAGCATTTT.